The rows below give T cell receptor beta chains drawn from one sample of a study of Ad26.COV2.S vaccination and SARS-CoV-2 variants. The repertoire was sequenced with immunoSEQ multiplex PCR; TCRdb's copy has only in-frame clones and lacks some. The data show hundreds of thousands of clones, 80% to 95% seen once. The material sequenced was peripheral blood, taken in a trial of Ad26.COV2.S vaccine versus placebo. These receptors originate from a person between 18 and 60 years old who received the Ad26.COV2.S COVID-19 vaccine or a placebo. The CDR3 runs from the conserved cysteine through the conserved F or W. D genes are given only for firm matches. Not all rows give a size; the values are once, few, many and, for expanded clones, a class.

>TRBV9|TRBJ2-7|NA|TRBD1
TGTGCCAGCAGCGTCCGGGACAGCCCTTACGAGCAGTACTTC
CASSVRDSPYEQYF
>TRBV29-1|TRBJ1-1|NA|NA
TGCAGCGCTCGTAACTCTGAAGCTTTCTTT
CSARNSEAFF
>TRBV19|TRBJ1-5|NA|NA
TGTGCCAGTATCAAAGGGGGAACGGGCAATCAGCCCCAGCATTTT
CASIKGGTGNQPQHF
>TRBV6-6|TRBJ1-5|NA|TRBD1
TGTGCCAGCAGTTATGGAGACAGGGCCAGCAATCAGCCCCAGCATTTT
CASSYGDRASNQPQHF
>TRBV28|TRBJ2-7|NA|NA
TGTGCCAGCTTCGGCCAGTTGCATACCTACGAGCAGTACTTC
CASFGQLHTYEQYF
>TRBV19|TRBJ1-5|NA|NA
TGTGCCAGTAGTGTATCGGAGTATAGCAATCAGCCCCAGCATTTT
CASSVSEYSNQPQHF
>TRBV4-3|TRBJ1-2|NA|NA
TGCGCCAGCAGCCAAGGGGGCAGAACTAACTATGGCTACACCTTC
CASSQGGRTNYGYTF
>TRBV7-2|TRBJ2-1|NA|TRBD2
TGTGCCAGCAGCTATCGGACTAGCATCAATGAGCAGTTCTTC
CASSYRTSINEQFF
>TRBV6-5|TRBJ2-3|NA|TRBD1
TGTGCCAGCGCCCGACAGGGTACCGCAGATACGCAGTATTTT
CASARQGTADTQYF
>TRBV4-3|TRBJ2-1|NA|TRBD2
TGCGCCAGCAGCCACGACAGACTAGCCCTCTACAATGAGCAGTTCTTC
CASSHDRLALYNEQFF
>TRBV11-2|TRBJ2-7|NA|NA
TGTGCCAGCAGCTTTTATGGGGGCTCCTCCTACGAGCAGTACTTC
CASSFYGGSSYEQYF
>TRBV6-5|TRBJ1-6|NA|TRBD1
TGTGCCAGCAGTTACTCGGCGGGGACAGGGAATTCACCCCTCCACTTT
CASSYSAGTGNSPLHF
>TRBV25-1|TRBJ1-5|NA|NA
TGTGCCAGCAGTGGGGGTGTAGGGCAGCCCCAGCATTTT
CASSGGVGQPQHF
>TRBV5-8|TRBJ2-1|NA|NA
TGTGCCAGCAGCTTGGATAGTAAGGGTGAGCAGTTCTTC
CASSLDSKGEQFF
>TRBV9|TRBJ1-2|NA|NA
TGTGCCAGCAGCGTTGACAGGAACTATGGCTACACCTTC
CASSVDRNYGYTF
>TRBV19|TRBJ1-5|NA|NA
TGTGCCAGTAGGGGAGGGCTTAGCAATCAGCCCCAGCATTTT
CASRGGLSNQPQHF
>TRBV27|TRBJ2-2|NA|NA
TGTGCCAGCAGTCCACCACAGGGATCAGGCACCGGGGAGCTGTTTTTT
CASSPPQGSGTGELFF
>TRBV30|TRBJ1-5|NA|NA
TGTGCCTGGAGTGAAGTTTATAGCAATCAGCCCCAGCATTTT
CAWSEVYSNQPQHF
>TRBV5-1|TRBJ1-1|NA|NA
TGCGCCAGCAGCTTGGTGGGGCTGAACACTGAAGCTTTCTTT
CASSLVGLNTEAFF
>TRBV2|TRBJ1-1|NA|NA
TGTGCCAGCAGTTTGAGAGGGAGCGGCACTGAAGCTTTCTTT
CASSLRGSGTEAFF
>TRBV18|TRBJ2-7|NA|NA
TGTGCCAGCTCACCACGTATGCAGAACTACGAGCAGTACTTC
CASSPRMQNYEQYF
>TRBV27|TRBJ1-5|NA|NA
TGTGCCAGCAGCCCGCCGGGCCAGCCCCAGCATTTT
CASSPPGQPQHF
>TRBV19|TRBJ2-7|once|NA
TGTGCCAGTAGCCCAGGGCAGGACTACGAGCAGTACTTC
CASSPGQDYEQYF
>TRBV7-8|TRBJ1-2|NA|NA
TGTGCCAGCAGCCGCAGACAGTTCTATGGCTACACCTTC
CASSRRQFYGYTF
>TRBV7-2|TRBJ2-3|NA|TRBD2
TGTGCCAGCAGCTTAGCGCCGGCGGGGGGAACAGATACGCAGTATTTT
CASSLAPAGGTDTQYF
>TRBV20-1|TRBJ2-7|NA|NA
TGCAGTGCTAGTGTAGGAATTTCCTACGAGCAGTACTTC
CSASVGISYEQYF
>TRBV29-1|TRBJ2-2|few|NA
TGCAGCGTGACCGCCCCTAACTCCCTGAGGAGCGGGGAGCTGTTTTTT
CSVTAPNSLRSGELFF
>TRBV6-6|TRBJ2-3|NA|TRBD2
TGTGCCAGCACACCCGGGACTAGCGACACAGATACGCAGTATTTT
CASTPGTSDTDTQYF
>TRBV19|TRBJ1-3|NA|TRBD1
TGTGCCAGTAGTATCCGACAGGGGGCCCGCTCTGGAAACACCATATATTTT
CASSIRQGARSGNTIYF
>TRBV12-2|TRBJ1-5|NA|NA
TGTGCAAGTCCGACCACAGGGCTTCAGCCCCAGCATTTT
CASPTTGLQPQHF
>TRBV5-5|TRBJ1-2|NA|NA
TGTGCCAGCAGCTTACAGGGTCTAGGTGGCTACACCTTC
CASSLQGLGGYTF
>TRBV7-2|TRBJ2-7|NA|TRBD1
TGTGCCAGCAGCTTATTCGTAGGGGGCTATAGCTCCTACGAGCAGTACTTC
CASSLFVGGYSSYEQYF
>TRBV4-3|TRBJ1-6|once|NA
TGCGCCAGCAGCCAAGATAGAGGGGACAAAGGGAATTCACCCCTCCACTTT
CASSQDRGDKGNSPLHF
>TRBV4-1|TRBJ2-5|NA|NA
TGCGCCAGCAGCCAAGAGCGGGTCCTCCAAGAGACCCAGTACTTC
CASSQERVLQETQYF
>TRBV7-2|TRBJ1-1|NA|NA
TGTGCCAGCGGTGTGCGGGGAAACACTGAAGCTTTCTTT
CASGVRGNTEAFF
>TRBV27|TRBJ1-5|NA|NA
TGTGCCAGCAGTTCCCTTGACAGGTCTCCCAATCAGCCCCAGCATTTT
CASSSLDRSPNQPQHF
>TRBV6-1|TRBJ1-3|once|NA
TGTGCCAGCAGTGAACGGACTGACGGAAGTACCATATATTTT
CASSERTDGSTIYF
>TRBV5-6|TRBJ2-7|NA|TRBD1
TGTGCCAGCAGCTTGTTGACAGGGGCCTACGAGCAGTACTTC
CASSLLTGAYEQYF
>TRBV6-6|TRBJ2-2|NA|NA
TGTGCCAACGGCCCAAACACCGGGGAGCTGTTTTTT
CANGPNTGELFF